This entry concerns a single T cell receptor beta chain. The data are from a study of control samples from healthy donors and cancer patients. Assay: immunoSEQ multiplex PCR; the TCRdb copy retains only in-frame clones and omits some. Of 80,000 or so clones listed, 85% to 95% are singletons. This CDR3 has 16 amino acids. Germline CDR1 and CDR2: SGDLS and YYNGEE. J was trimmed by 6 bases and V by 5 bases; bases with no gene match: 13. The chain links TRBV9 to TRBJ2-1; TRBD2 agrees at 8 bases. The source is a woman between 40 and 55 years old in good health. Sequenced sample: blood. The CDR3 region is CASSSPRTSSTNEQFF. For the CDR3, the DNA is TGTGCCAGCAGTTCCCCCCGGACTAGCTCAACCAATGAGCAGTTCTTC.